Presented here are 27 T cell receptor beta chains from one specimen sequenced in a study of cytomegalovirus exposure and HLA in healthy donors. PCR employed 60 Vbeta and 13 Jbeta primers. Libraries were prepared by immunoSEQ multiplex PCR; TCRdb keeps only in-frame clonotypes and omits some of them. The sample's table shows roughly 71,000 clones. Sequenced: PBMCs. These receptors were taken from a woman in her thirties or forties in good health and CMV-seropositive.

The V gene is TRBV2, the J gene TRBJ2-5; 9 nucleotides match TRBD2. CDR1 and CDR2 (germline): SNHLY, FYNNEI. Germline trimming cut 11 bases from V and 5 bases from J; bases unmatched to any gene: 12. The length of the CDR3 is 14 residues. CDR3 DNA: TGTGCCGGGGGAGCGGGGGGACTGAGGGAGACCCAGTACTTC. Protein: CAGGAGGLRETQYF.

The chain combines TRBV14 with TRBJ2-1, with D possibly being TRBD2 (6 bases). V was pared by 4 bases and J by 9 bases, with 10 bases between. This CDR3 is built from 12 residues. Germline V gene sequence: CDR1 SGHDN, CDR2 FVKESK. This chain's CDR3 is CASSLGGIEQFF. In DNA form, the CDR3 reads TGTGCCAGCAGCCTGGGGGGTATTGAGCAGTTCTTC.

V is TRBV2 and J is TRBJ2-7; 8 nucleotides align to TRBD1. Trimming removed 5 bases from V and 4 bases from J; junction bases left unmatched: 16. The CDR3 is 17 amino acids. Germline-derived CDR1 and CDR2 are SNHLY and FYNNEI. The chain's CDR3 is CASSKPLTGGGGYEQYF. In DNA form, the CDR3 reads TGTGCCAGCAGTAAACCCCTAACAGGGGGTGGGGGATACGAGCAGTACTTC.

The J gene is TRBJ1-2, the V gene TRBV2; unclear D gene. Germline loops: CDR1 SNHLY, CDR2 FYNNEI. This CDR3 spans 13 amino acids. V shed 4 bases and J shed 4 bases, with 10 bases lying between them. CDR3 sequence reads: CASSAEGLYGYTF. The CDR3 DNA reads as TGTGCCAGCAGTGCCGAGGGCCTCTATGGCTACACCTTC.

The V gene is TRBV7-2, the J gene TRBJ2-3; D is possibly TRBD2 (5 bases). Germline V lookup: CDR1 SGHTA, CDR2 FQGNSA. CDR3 length: 14 amino acids. The V and J ends lost 5 bases and 3 bases respectively, with 12 bases between them. This chain's CDR3 is CASSPQTGTDTQYF. The CDR3 coding sequence is TGTGCCAGCAGCCCCCAAACGGGGACAGATACGCAGTATTTT.

V and J are TRBV7-9 and TRBJ2-7, with 8 nucleotides matching TRBD2. Germline V gene data show CDR1 as SEHNR and CDR2 as FQNEAQ (reference sequence). J lost 6 bases, V lost 5 bases, and 6 bases had no gene match. The CDR3 runs to 13 residues. CDR3 amino acids: CASSPPGLGEQYF. The CDR3 coding sequence is TGTGCCAGCAGCCCTCCGGGACTAGGCGAGCAGTACTTC. The whole variable domain, filled in from reference TRBV7-9 and TRBJ2-7, reads DTGVSQNPRHKITKRGQNVTFRCDPISEHNRLYWYRQTLGQGPEFLTYFQNEAQLEKSRLLSDRFSAERPKGSFSTLEIQRTEQGDSAMYLCASSPPGLGEQYFGPGTRLTVT.

V usage is TRBV19 and J usage is TRBJ1-4; tentative D call: TRBD1 (6 bases). The CDR3 is 14 residues long. Between the trimmed V and J ends, which lost 5 bases and 3 bases, there was a span of 10 bases. CDR1 is LNHDA and CDR2 is SQIVND in the germline V gene (reference sequence). Here the CDR3 reads CASSPRTANEKLFF. CDR3 nucleotides: TGTGCCAGTAGTCCCCGGACAGCTAATGAAAAACTGTTTTTT.

The chain carries TRBV4-2 and TRBJ2-7, with D possibly TRBD1 on 5 matching bases. The CDR3 spans 15 residues. Germline CDR1 LGHNA, CDR2 YNFKEQ. V lost 0 bases, J lost 2 bases, and 11 bases lay in between. CDR3: CASSQDYRQTYEQYF. DNA for the CDR3: TGTGCCAGCAGCCAAGACTATCGACAGACCTACGAGCAGTACTTC.

V usage is TRBV6-4 and J usage is TRBJ2-3, with 11 bases matching TRBD2. The V gene end was trimmed by 5 bases and the J gene end by 5 bases; junction bases not matched to a gene: 3. In germline, CDR1 is MRHNA, CDR2 SNTAGT. This CDR3 is 14 amino acids long. Here the CDR3 reads CASSLAGGRDTQYF. CDR3 sequence (DNA): TGTGCCAGCAGTCTAGCGGGGGGCCGAGATACGCAGTATTTT.

This sequence joins TRBV7-2 and TRBJ2-3; 7 nucleotides agree with TRBD1. The V gene's germline CDR1 is SGHTA and CDR2 FQGNSA. The CDR3 runs 16 residues. Unmatched junction bases numbered 10, after V lost 6 bases and J lost 1 base. The CDR3 loop reads CASRRNRGAGTDTQYF. The CDR3 DNA sequence: TGTGCCAGCAGACGCAACAGGGGAGCGGGCACAGATACGCAGTATTTT.

The V call is TRBV23-1, the J call TRBJ1-1, with D tentatively TRBD1 (6 bases). TRBV23-1 is sorted into the ORF group, with uncertain function. The V end lost 0 bases, the J end lost 6 bases, and 14 bases lay between the germline ends. The CDR3 contains 15 residues. CDR3 protein: CASSQSEGGSPEAFF. DNA of the CDR3: TGCGCCAGCAGTCAATCGGAGGGGGGGAGTCCTGAAGCTTTCTTT.

V usage is TRBV15 and J usage is TRBJ1-1; D remains unclear. Germline CDR1 and CDR2: LNHNV and YYDKDF (reference sequence). The V gene lost 4 bases and the J gene lost 0 bases, with 6 bases spanning the gap. The CDR3 has 13 residues. This CDR3 is CATSIQVNTEAFF. The CDR3 nucleotides are TGTGCCACCAGCATCCAGGTGAACACTGAAGCTTTCTTT.

The rearrangement links TRBV18 to TRBJ2-1; 8 bases match TRBD1. The germline V gene encodes CDR1 KGHSH and CDR2 LQKENI. Trimming at V came to 6 bases and at J to 5 bases, leaving 9 bases not matched to a gene. CDR3 length: 15 amino acids. The CDR3 protein is CASSRGQAPNNEQFF. In DNA form, the CDR3 reads TGTGCCAGCTCCCGGGGACAGGCCCCCAACAATGAGCAGTTCTTC.

V and J are TRBV2 and TRBJ1-5; 9 bases align to TRBD1. CDR1 SNHLY and CDR2 FYNNEI come from the germline V gene. The CDR3 spans 16 residues. J gave up 4 bases and V 7 bases, and 11 bases lay outside the gene matches. The CDR3 DNA reads TGTGCCAGCACGGCCAGTTTTGGGACAGGGAATCAGCCCCAGCATTTT. Its protein product is CASTASFGTGNQPQHF.

In DNA, the CDR3 is TGTGCCAGCAGTTCCCCAGGCGGGGGTAGCTCCTACGAGCAGTACTTC. It specifies CASSSPGGGSSYEQYF. The chain employs TRBV27 and TRBJ2-7, with TRBD2 matching 7 bases. From germline, CDR1 is MNHEY and CDR2 SMNVEV (reference sequence). Trimming removed 4 bases from V and 0 bases from J; junction bases left unmatched: 9. The CDR3 runs to 16 residues.

This chain connects TRBV9 to TRBJ2-3; 7 nucleotides line up with TRBD2. This CDR3 spans 14 amino acids. V gave up 1 base and J gave up 3 bases; unmatched junction bases: 2. From germline, CDR1 is SGDLS and CDR2 YYNGEE. The CDR3 spells CASSVSGKTDTQYF. The DNA of the CDR3 is TGTGCCAGCAGCGTAAGCGGGAAAACAGATACGCAGTATTTT.

CDR3 DNA: TGTGCCAGCAGCCCAGGACTAAGCACAGATACGCAGTATTTT. Translated, it gives CASSPGLSTDTQYF. The chain is built from TRBV9 and TRBJ2-3; tentatively, D is TRBD2 (6 bases). The germline gives CDR1 SGDLS, CDR2 YYNGEE. V lost 4 bases and J lost 0, with 9 bases in between. The CDR3 spans 14 residues.

The V gene is TRBV4-1, the J gene TRBJ1-5; no definite D call. CDR3 length equals 16 residues. The germline gives CDR1 MGHRA, CDR2 YSYEKL. V lost 3 bases and J 4 bases, leaving 16 bases between the germline ends. CDR3 sequence (DNA): TGCGCCAGCAGCCAGGAGCGACGGCTACCTAATCAGCCCCAGCATTTT. It specifies CASSQERRLPNQPQHF.

The chain combines TRBV4-2 with TRBJ2-1, with D hard to call. The V gene's germline CDR1 is LGHNA and CDR2 YNFKEQ. V was cut by 4 bases and J by 9 bases, with 10 bases left in between. CDR3 size: 12 residues. CDR3 DNA: TGTGCCAGCAGCCTTCGGCTAGGTGAGCAGTTCTTC. The encoded protein is CASSLRLGEQFF.

This rearrangement joins TRBV7-3 to TRBJ2-2; 10 nucleotides match TRBD2. The CDR3 runs to 17 residues. The V gene end was trimmed by 5 bases and the J gene end by 6 bases; junction bases not matched to a gene: 12. Germline V gene sequence: CDR1 SGHTA, CDR2 FQGTGA. Here the CDR3 DNA reads TGTGCCAGCAGCACCGGGGCTAGCGGGGGATTGGCCGGGGAGCTGTTTTTT. This sequence encodes CASSTGASGGLAGELFF.

J is TRBJ1-1 and V is TRBV14; the match to TRBD1 covers 7 bases. J lost 0 bases, V lost 4 bases, and 8 bases had no gene match. This CDR3 region has 16 residues. Germline lookup yields CDR1 SGHDN and CDR2 FVKESK. CDR3 sequence reads: CASSPPGQDMNTEAFF. The CDR3 bases are TGTGCCAGCAGCCCTCCCGGACAGGACATGAACACTGAAGCTTTCTTT.

The chain carries TRBV2 and TRBJ1-2; 9 positions match TRBD1. The germline V gene encodes CDR1 SNHLY and CDR2 FYNNEI. The CDR3 is 15 residues long. The junction had 7 bases not matched to a gene; V was cut back by 5 bases and J by 3 bases. The CDR3 DNA is TGTGCCAGCAGTTTCCACCGGGACAGGGACTATGGCTACACCTTC. The encoded protein is CASSFHRDRDYGYTF.

This chain uses TRBV6-5 with TRBJ2-2; D is perhaps TRBD2 (5 bases). Germline V lookup: CDR1 MNHEY, CDR2 SVGAGI. The CDR3 runs to 15 residues. Trimming left V 6 bases short and J 0 bases short, with 11 bases between. CDR3 coding DNA: TGTGCCAGCAGGTTGGGCGGGCCGAACACCGGGGAGCTGTTTTTT. Amino acid sequence: CASRLGGPNTGELFF.

CDR3 residues: CASSLSFGTAVDTQYF. CDR3 sequence (DNA): TGCGCCAGCAGCTTGAGTTTTGGGACAGCGGTAGATACGCAGTATTTT. V is TRBV5-1 and J is TRBJ2-3; 7 positions agree with TRBD1. Trimming took 1 base from V and 5 from J; bases not matched to a gene: 10. Germline values: CDR1 SGHRS, CDR2 YFSETQ. The length of the CDR3 is 16 residues.

The gene calls are TRBV6-1 and TRBJ2-3, with 7 bases that match TRBD1. Germline V gene sequence: CDR1 MNHNS, CDR2 SASEGT. This CDR3 spans 14 amino acids. Trimming took 8 bases from V and 0 from J; bases not matched to a gene: 5. The CDR3 DNA sequence: TGTGCCAGCGCAGGGACAGCTAGCACAGATACGCAGTATTTT. Amino acid sequence: CASAGTASTDTQYF.

The V gene is TRBV19, the J gene TRBJ1-1, with D hard to call. V was clipped by 6 bases and J by 1 base, with 9 bases between them. The CDR3 is 13 residues long. Per germline, CDR1 LNHDA and CDR2 SQIVND (reference sequence). The CDR3 here is CASSNTKNTEAFF. The CDR3 DNA reads as TGTGCCAGTAGCAATACAAAGAACACTGAAGCTTTCTTT.

The chain joins TRBV5-4 to TRBJ1-6, with D tentatively TRBD1 (5 bases). CDR1 and CDR2 (germline): SGHNT, YYREEE (reference sequence). The CDR3 has 16 residues. The ends were cut back, 0 bases at V and 4 bases at J, with 11 bases in the middle. CDR3 bases: TGTGCCAGCAGCTTGGGACAGACACATTATAATTCACCCCTCCACTTT. The encoded protein is CASSLGQTHYNSPLHF. The full variable domain, its missing parts supplied by reference TRBV5-4 and TRBJ1-6, is ETGVTQSPTHLIKTRGQQVTLRCSSQSGHNTVSWYQQALGQGPQFIFQYYREEENGRGNFPPRFSGLQFPNYSSELNVNALELDDSALYLCASSLGQTHYNSPLHFGNGTRLTVT.